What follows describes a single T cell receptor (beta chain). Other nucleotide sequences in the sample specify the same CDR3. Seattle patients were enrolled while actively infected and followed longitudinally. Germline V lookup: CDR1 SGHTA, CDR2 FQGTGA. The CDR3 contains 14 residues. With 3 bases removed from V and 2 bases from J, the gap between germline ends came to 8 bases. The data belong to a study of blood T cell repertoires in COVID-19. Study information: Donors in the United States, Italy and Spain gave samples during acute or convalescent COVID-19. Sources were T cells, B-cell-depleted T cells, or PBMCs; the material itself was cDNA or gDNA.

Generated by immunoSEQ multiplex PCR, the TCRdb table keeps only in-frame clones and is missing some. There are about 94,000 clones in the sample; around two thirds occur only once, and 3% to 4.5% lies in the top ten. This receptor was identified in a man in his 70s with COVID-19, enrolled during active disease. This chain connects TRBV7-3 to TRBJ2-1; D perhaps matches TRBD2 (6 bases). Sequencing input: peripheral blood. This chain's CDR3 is CASSLLAAYNEQFF. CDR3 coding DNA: TGTGCCAGCAGCTTGTTAGCGGCCTACAATGAGCAGTTCTTC.